The entry below gives a single T cell receptor (beta chain) sequence along with its context. Its antigen is still unknown. Base-call qualities are not available, and no considerably larger clone is one nucleotide away. Receptor amplification or capture employed the immunoSEQ multiplex PCR assay. The source is immuneACCESS, and TCRdb retained only in-frame sequences with V and J called. Part of the clones is not carried over; for the studies checked, unresolved V genes explain less than half of this, and the remainder is unexplained. The sample contains roughly 87,000 clones, roughly 94% of them found a single time. Clones ranked in the top ten supply 0.2% to 0.25% of the sample. Taken from cysteine to phenylalanine, the CDR3 has 12 residues. The only DNA kept is the CDR3, 36 bases in frame from the first base. V is reduced by 6 bases and J by 5 bases, leaving a spacing of 10 bases between them. CDR1 MNHEY and CDR2 SMNVEV are derived from the germline V gene (reference sequence).

This sample is part of a study of technical replicates of blood from a handful of donors (dated by TCRdb to about 2017). The sequence was obtained from a human donor in good health. Material for sequencing was T cells isolated from PBMCs. The chain is made from TRBV27 and TRBJ1-2; no D gene call is confident. The DNA sequence is as follows: TGTGCCAGCAGCCCAAGCGGGTATGGCTACACCTTC. It encodes CASSPSGYGYTF.